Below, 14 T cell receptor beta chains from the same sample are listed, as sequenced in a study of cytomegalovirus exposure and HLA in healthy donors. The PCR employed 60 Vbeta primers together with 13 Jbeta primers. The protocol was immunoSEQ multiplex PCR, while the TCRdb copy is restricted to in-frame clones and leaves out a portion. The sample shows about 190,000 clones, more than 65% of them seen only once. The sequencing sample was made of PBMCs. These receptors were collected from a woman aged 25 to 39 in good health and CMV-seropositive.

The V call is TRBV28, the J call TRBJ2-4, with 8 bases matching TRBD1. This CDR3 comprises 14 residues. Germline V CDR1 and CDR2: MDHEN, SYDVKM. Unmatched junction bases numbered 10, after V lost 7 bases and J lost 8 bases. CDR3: CASMLRNRGYIQYF. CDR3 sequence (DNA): TGTGCCAGCATGTTGAGGAACAGGGGGTACATTCAGTACTTC.

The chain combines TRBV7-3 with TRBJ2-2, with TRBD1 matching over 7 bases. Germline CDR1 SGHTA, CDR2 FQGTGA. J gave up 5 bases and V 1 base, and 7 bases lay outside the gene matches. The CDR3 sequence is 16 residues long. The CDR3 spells CASSLRSTGRTGELFF. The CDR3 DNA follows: TGTGCCAGCAGCTTAAGATCGACAGGGCGGACCGGGGAGCTGTTTTTT.

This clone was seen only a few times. CDR3 sequence reads: CASDGGNTEAFF. CDR3 coding DNA: TGTGCCAGCGATGGCGGGAACACTGAAGCTTTCTTT. V gene TRBV2 combines with J gene TRBJ1-1; D not certain. This CDR3 contains 12 residues. Germline CDR1 is SNHLY and CDR2 is FYNNEI. The V end was cut by 8 bases, the J end by 1 base, with 8 bases between. The full variable domain, rest sourced from reference TRBV2 and TRBJ1-1, is EPEVTQTPSHQVTQMGQEVILRCVPISNHLYFYWYRQILGQKVEFLVSFYNNEISEKSEIFDDQFSVERPDGSNFTLKIRSTKLEDSAMYFCASDGGNTEAFFGQGTRLTVV.

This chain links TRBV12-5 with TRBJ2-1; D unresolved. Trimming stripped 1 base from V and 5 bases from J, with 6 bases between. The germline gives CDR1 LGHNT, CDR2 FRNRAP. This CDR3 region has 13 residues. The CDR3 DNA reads TGTGCTAGTGGTTTGGGCGGAAACAATGAGCAGTTCTTC. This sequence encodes CASGLGGNNEQFF.

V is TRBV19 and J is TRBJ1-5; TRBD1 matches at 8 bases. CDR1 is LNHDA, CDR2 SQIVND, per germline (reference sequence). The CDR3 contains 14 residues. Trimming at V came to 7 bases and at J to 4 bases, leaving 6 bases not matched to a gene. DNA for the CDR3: TGTGCCAGTAATCCGGGACAGGAGAATCAGCCCCAGCATTTT. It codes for CASNPGQENQPQHF.

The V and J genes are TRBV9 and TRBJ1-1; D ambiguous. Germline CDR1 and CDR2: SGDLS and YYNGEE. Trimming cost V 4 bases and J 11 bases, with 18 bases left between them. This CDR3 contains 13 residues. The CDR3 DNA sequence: TGTGCCAGCAGCCCTAGTGACATCCGCGGGGCTTTCTTT. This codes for CASSPSDIRGAFF.

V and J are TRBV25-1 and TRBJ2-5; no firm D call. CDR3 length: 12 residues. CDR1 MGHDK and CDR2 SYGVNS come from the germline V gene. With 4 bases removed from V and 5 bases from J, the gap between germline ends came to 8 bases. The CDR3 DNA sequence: TGTGCCAGCAGTGCCCCCTCCGAGACCCAGTACTTC. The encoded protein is CASSAPSETQYF.

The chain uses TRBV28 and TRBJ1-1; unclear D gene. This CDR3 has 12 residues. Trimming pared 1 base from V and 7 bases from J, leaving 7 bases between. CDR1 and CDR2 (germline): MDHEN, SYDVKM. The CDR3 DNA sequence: TGTGCCAGCAGTTTATTGTCCCGTGAAGCTTTCTTT. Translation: CASSLLSREAFF.

CDR3 sequence (DNA): TGCAGTGCTGACAGTGAAGATACGCAGTATTTT. This codes for CSADSEDTQYF. The rearrangement links TRBV20-1 to TRBJ2-3; maybe TRBD1 (5 bases). CDR3 size: 11 residues. Germline CDR1 reads DFQATT; CDR2 reads SNEGSKA (reference sequence). The V end was cut by 5 bases, the J end by 5 bases, with 8 bases between.

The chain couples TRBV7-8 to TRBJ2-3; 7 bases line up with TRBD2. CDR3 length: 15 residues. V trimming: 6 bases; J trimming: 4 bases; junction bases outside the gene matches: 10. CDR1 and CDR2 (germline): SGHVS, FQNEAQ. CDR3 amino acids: CASRTRSGESDTQYF. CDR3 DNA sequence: TGTGCCAGCAGGACTCGGAGCGGGGAGTCAGATACGCAGTATTTT.

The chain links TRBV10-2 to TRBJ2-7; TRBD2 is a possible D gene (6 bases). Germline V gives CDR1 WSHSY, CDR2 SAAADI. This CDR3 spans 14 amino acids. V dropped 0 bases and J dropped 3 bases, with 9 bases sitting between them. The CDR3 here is CASSESTSGYEQYF. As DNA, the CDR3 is TGCGCCAGCAGTGAGTCGACTAGTGGCTACGAGCAGTACTTC.

CDR3 sequence reads: CASSSPPLTLGFNEQFF. CDR3 coding DNA: TGCGCCAGCAGCTCCCCTCCCCTTACGCTCGGTTTCAATGAGCAGTTCTTC. This rearrangement joins TRBV5-1 to TRBJ2-1; no firm D call. The CDR3 runs to 17 residues. CDR1 is SGHRS, CDR2 YFSETQ, per germline. Trimming cost V 3 bases and J 6 bases, with 22 bases left between them.

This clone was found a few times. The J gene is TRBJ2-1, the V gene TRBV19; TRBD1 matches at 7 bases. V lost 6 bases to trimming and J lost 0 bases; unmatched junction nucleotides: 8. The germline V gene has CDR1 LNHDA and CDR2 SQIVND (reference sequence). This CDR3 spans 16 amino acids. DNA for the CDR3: TGTGCCAGTAGCACCCCGGGACAGAGCTCCTACAATGAGCAGTTCTTC. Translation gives CASSTPGQSSYNEQFF.

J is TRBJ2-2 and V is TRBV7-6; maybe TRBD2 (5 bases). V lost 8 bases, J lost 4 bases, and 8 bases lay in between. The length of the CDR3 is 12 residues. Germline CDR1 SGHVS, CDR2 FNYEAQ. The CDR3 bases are TGTGCCAGCTCTAGCCTCACCGGGGAGCTGTTTTTT. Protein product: CASSSLTGELFF.